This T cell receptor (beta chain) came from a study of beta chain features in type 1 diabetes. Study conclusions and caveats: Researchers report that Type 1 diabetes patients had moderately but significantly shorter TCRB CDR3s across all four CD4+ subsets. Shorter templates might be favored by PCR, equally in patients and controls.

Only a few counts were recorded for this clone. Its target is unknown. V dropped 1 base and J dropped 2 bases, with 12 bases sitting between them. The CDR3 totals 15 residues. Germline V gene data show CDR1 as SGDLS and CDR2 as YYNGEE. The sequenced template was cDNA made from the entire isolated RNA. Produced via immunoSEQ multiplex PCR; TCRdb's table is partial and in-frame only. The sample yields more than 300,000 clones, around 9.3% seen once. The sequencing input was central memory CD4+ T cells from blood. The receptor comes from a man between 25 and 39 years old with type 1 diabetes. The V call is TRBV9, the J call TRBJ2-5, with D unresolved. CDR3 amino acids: CASSVREYPQETQYF. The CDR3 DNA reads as TGTGCCAGCAGCGTAAGAGAATACCCGCAAGAGACCCAGTACTTC.